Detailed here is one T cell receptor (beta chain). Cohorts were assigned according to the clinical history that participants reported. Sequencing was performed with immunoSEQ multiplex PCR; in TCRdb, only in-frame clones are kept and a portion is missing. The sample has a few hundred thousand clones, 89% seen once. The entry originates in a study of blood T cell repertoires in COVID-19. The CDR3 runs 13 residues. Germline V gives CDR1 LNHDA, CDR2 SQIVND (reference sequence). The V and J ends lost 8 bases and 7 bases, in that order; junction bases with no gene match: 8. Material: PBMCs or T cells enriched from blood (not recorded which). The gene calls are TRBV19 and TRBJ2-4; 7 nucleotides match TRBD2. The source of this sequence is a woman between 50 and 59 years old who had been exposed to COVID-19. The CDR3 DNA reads TGTGCCAGTTGCACGGGGGGTTGCAACATTCAGTACTTC. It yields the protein CASCTGGCNIQYF.